This T cell receptor beta chain emerged from a study of T cells after yellow fever vaccination. Across the whole study: It was SMART-Seq v4 Ultra Low Input that prepared the fractions with low cell numbers. The study's findings and limits: The booster saw the reappearance of most primary-vaccination clones (roughly 96% CD4, 88% CD8).

CDR1 and CDR2 from the germline V gene are SGHTA and FQGNSA. The CDR3 spans 11 residues. V was trimmed by 6 bases and J by 6 bases, leaving 5 bases between them. The study made its TCR cDNA through 5'RACE template switching. That step introduced a universal primer site along with UMIs. Via MiXCR, TCRdb re-called the 5' RACE reads, giving one row per CDR3 protein. Of 450,000 to 650,000 distinct CDR3 sequences listed, roughly 13% are singletons. A few counts support this clonotype. Antigen specificity is unknown. The sequence was obtained from a man aged 30 to 39 who received the YFV17D yellow fever vaccine. This material consisted of PBMCs, taken on the day of the yellow fever booster vaccination. V gene TRBV7-2 combines with J gene TRBJ2-2; D may be TRBD1 or TRBD2 (5 bases each). As DNA, the CDR3 is TGTGCCAGCAGGGGGGCCGGGGAGCTGTTTTTT. It is translated as CASRGAGELFF. The variable domain in full, completed from reference TRBV7-2 and TRBJ2-2, reads GAGVSQSPSNKVTEKGKDVELRCDPISGHTALYWYRQSLGQGLEFLIYFQGNSAPDKSGLPSDRFSAERTGGSVSTLTIQRTQQEDSAVYLCASRGAGELFFGEGSRLTVL.